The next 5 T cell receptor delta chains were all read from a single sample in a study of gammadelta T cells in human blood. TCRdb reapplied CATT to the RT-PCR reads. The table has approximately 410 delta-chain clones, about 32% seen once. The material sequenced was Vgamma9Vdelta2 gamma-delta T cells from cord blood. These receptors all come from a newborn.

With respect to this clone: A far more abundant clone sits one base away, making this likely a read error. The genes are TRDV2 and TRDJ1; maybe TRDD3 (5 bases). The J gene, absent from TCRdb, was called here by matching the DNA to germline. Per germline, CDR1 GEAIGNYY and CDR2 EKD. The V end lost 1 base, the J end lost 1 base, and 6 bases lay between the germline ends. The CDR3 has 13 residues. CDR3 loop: CACDTGGTDKLIF. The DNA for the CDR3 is TGTGCCTGTGACACGGGGGGCACCGATAAACTCATCTTT.

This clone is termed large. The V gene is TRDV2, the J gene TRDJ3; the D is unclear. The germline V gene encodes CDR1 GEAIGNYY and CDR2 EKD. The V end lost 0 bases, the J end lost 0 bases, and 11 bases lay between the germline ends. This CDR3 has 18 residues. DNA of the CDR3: TGTGCCTGTGACACCGGAGACGCGCACTCCTGGGACACCCGACAGATGTTTTTC. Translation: CACDTGDAHSWDTRQMFF.

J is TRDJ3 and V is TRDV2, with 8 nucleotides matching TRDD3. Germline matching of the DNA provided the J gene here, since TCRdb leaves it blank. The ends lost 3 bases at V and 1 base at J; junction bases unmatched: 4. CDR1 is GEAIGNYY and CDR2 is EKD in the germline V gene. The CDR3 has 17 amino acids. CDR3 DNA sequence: TGTGCCTGTGACTCCGCTGGGGGATCCTGGGACACCCGACAGATGTTTTTC. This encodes CACDSAGGSWDTRQMFF.

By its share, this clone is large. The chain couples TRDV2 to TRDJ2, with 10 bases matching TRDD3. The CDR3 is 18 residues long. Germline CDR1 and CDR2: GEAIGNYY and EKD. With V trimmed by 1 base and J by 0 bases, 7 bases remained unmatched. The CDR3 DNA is TGTGCCTGTGACACGGTGGGGGATACTGAGGCTTTGACAGCACAACTCTTCTTT. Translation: CACDTVGDTEALTAQLFF.

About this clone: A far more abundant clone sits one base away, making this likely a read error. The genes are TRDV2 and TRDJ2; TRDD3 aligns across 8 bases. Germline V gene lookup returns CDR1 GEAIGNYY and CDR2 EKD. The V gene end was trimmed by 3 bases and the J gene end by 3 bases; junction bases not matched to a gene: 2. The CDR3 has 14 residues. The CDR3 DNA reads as TGTGCCTGTGACCCCTGGGGGATGACAGCACAACTCTTCTTT. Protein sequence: CACDPWGMTAQLFF.